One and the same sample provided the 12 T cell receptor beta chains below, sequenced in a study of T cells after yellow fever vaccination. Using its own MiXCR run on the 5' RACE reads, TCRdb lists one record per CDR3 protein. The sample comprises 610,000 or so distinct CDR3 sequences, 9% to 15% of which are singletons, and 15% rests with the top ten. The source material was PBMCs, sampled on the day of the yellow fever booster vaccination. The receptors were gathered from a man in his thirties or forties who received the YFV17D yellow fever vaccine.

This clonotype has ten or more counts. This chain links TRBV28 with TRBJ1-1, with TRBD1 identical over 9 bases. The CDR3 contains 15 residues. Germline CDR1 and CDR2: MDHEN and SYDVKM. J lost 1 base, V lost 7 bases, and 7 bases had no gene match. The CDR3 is CASTLTGGENTEAFF. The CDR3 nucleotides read TGTGCCAGCACCCTGACAGGGGGTGAGAACACTGAAGCTTTCTTT.

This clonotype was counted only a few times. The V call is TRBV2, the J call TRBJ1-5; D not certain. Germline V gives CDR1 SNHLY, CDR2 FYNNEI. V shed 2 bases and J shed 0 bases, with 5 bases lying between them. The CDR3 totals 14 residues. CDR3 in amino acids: CASSELYSNQPQHF. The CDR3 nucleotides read TGTGCCAGCAGTGAACTCTATAGCAATCAGCCCCAGCATTTT.

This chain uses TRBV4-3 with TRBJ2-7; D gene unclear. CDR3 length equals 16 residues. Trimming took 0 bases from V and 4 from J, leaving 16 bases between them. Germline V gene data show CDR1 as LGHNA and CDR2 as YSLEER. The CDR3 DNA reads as TGCGCCAGCAGCCAAGAAAGAGGAAATCGGTTTTACGAGCAGTACTTC. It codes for CASSQERGNRFYEQYF.

CDR3 loop: CASSGTQNTEAFF. In DNA, the CDR3 is TGTGCCAGCTCTGGGACCCAGAACACTGAAGCTTTCTTT. The rearrangement joins TRBV18 to TRBJ1-1, with D perhaps matching TRBD1 (5 bases). V lost 6 bases to trimming and J lost 1 base, with 9 bases between them. Germline V gene sequence: CDR1 KGHSH, CDR2 LQKENI. The CDR3 is made up of 13 amino acids.

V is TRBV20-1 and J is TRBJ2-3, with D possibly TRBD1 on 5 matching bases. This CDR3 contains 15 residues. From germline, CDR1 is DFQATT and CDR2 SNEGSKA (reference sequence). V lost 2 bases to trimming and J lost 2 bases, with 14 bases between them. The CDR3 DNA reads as TGCAGTGCTAGACCTATTAAGGGGAACACAGATACGCAGTATTTT. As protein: CSARPIKGNTDTQYF.

The CDR3 loop is CASSYGRSEKLFF. The CDR3 DNA reads as TGTGCCAGCAGTTACGGGAGGAGTGAAAAACTGTTTTTT. The rearrangement links TRBV6-5 to TRBJ1-4, with D hard to call. This CDR3 contains 13 residues. Germline V gene sequence: CDR1 MNHEY, CDR2 SVGAGI. V lost 2 bases and J 7 bases, leaving 8 bases between the germline ends.

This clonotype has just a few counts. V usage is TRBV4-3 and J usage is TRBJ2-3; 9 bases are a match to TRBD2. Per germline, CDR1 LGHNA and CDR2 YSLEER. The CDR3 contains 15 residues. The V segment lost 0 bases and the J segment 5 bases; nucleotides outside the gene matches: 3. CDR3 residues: CASSQETSGKDTQYF. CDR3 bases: TGCGCCAGCAGCCAAGAGACTAGCGGTAAAGATACGCAGTATTTT.

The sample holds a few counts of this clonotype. The CDR3 region is CASSYGTGNYEQYF. The DNA for the CDR3 is TGTGCCAGCAGTTATGGGACAGGGAACTACGAGCAGTACTTC. The chain has TRBV6-5 and TRBJ2-7; 9 bases align to TRBD1. The V gene's germline CDR1 is MNHEY and CDR2 SVGAGI. The CDR3 sequence is 14 residues long. V lost 3 bases and J lost 3; bases outside the gene matches: 3.

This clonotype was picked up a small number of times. CDR3 in amino acids: CASSLDLVEQFF. In DNA, the CDR3 is TGTGCCAGCAGCTTAGACCTTGTGGAGCAGTTCTTC. This chain connects TRBV11-2 to TRBJ2-1; no definite D call. V lost 0 bases to trimming and J lost 10 bases, with 7 bases between them. Germline CDR1 reads SGHAT; CDR2 reads FQNNGV. The CDR3 runs 12 residues.

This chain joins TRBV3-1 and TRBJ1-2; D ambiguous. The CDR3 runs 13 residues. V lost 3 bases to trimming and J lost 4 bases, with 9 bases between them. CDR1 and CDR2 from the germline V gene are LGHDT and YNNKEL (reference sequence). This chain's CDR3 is CASSQLTSYGYTF. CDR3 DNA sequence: TGTGCCAGCAGCCAGCTTACCAGCTATGGCTACACCTTC.

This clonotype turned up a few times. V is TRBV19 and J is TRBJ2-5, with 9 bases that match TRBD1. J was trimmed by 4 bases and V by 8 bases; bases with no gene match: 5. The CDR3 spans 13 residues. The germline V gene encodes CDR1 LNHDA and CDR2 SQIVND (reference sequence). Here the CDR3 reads CASWDRERETQYF. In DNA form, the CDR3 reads TGTGCCAGTTGGGACAGGGAGCGAGAGACCCAGTACTTC.

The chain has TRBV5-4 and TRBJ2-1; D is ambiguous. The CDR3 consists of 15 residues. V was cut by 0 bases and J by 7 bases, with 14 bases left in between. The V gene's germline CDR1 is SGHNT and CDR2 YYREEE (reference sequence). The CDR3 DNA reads TGTGCCAGCAGCTTGGGCTACTTAAATCGAAATGAGCAGTTCTTC. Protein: CASSLGYLNRNEQFF.